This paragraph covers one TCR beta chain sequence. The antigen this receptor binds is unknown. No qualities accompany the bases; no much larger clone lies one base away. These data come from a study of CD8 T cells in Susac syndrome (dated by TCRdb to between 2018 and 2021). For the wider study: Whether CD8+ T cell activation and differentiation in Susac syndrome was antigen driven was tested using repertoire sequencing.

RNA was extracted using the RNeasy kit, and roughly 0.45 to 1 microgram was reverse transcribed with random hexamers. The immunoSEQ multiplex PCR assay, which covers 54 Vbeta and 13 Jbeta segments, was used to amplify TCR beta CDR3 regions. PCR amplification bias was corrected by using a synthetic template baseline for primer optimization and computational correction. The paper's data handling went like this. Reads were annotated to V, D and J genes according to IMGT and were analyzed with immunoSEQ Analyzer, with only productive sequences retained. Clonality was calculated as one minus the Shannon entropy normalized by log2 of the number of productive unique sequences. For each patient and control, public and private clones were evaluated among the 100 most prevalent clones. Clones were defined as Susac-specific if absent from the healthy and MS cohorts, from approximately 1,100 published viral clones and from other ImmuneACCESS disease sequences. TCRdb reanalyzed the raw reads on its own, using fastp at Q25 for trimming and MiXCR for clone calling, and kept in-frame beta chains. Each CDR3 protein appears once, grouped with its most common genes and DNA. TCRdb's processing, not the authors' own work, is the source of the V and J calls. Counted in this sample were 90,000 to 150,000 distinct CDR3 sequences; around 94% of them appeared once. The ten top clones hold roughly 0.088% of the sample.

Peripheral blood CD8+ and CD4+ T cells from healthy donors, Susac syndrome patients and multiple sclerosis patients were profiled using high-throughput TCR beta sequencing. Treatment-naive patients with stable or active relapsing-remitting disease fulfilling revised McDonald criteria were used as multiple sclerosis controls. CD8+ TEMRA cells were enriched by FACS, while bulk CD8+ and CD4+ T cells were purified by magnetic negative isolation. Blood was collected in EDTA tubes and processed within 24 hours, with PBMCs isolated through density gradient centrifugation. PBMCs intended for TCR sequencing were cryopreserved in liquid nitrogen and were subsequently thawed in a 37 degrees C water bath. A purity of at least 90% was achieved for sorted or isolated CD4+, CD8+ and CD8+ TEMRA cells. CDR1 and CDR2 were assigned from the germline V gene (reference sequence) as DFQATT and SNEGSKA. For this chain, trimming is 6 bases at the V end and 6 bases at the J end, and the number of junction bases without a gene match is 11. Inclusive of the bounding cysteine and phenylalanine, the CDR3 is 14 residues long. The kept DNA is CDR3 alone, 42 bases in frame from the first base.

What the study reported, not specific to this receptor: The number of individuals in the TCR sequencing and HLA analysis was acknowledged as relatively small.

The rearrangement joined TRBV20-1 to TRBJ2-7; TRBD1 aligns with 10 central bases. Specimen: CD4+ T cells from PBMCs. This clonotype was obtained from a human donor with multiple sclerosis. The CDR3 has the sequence CSARRGTGVPEQYF. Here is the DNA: TGCAGTGCCAGGCGGGGGACAGGGGTTCCCGAGCAGTACTTC.